Below are 20 T cell receptor beta chains sequenced from a single sample in a study of shared clonotypes between healthy human individuals (TCRdb year 2020). Preparation of the library involved the immunoSEQ multiplex PCR assay. Here the immuneACCESS table is served through TCRdb, limited to in-frame sequences with V and J called. Missing clones are a known gap in these copies; in checked studies unresolved V genes cover under half, and the rest lacks a known reason. The table for this sample lists about 2.4 million clones; just over 90% of them were counted only once. Jointly, the top ten make up around 0.14% of the sample. The sample consisted of naive CD4+ T cells sorted from blood. The cell subset or site label on this specimen signifies: CD45RA+ positively selected. The receptors were sampled from a man aged 18-30 years in good health.

The CDR3 sequence: CASSLDFVALQHF. The CDR3 DNA reads TGTGCCAGCAGCTTAGATTTCGTGGCACTCCAGCATTTT. The chain uses TRBV11-2 and TRBJ1-5, with D unresolved. The CDR3 extends over 13 amino acids. The V end lost 0 bases, the J end lost 12 bases, and 12 bases lay between the germline ends. CDR1 and CDR2 from the germline V gene are SGHAT and FQNNGV.

The chain links TRBV7-9 to TRBJ2-3; 9 bases fit TRBD1. The CDR3 consists of 16 residues. Per germline, CDR1 SEHNR and CDR2 FQNEAQ (reference sequence). V lost 2 bases to trimming and J lost 5 bases; unmatched junction nucleotides: 8. CDR3 DNA: TGTGCCAGCAGCTTAATGGGACAGGGCGGTGGAGATACGCAGTATTTT. Amino acids: CASSLMGQGGGDTQYF.

This clone was counted between two and nine times. The same CDR3 can be traced to other DNA sequences in this sample. J is TRBJ1-2 and V is TRBV7-9; D not certain. The CDR3 is 13 amino acids. Germline V gene sequence: CDR1 SEHNR, CDR2 FQNEAQ (reference sequence). V dropped 1 base and J dropped 2 bases, with 5 bases sitting between them. The CDR3 sequence is CASSLGENYGYTF. Written as DNA, the CDR3 is TGTGCCAGCAGCTTAGGGGAGAACTATGGCTACACCTTC.

Of note for this clone: A junction boundary mismatches the germline segment, possibly from a read error. V and J are TRBV6-4 and TRBJ1-4; D unclear. The CDR3 has 12 amino acids. Germline CDR1 reads MRHNA; CDR2 reads SNTAGT. This CDR3 is CASSDRPNSRPF. For the CDR3, the DNA is TGTGCCAGCAGTGACCGACCCAACTCTAGACCTTTT.

This clone has only one observation. Other nucleotide sequences in the sample specify the same CDR3. The J gene is TRBJ2-5, the V gene TRBV7-2; D is unclear. The CDR3 contains 14 residues. Trimming removed 0 bases at V and 2 bases at J, with 7 bases between. The germline CDR1 and CDR2 sequences are SGHTA and FQGNSA. CDR3 bases: TGTGCCAGCAGCTTAGCGCGTTCTCAAGAGACCCAGTACTTC. Its translation is CASSLARSQETQYF.

The chain is built from TRBV9 and TRBJ2-3; D not resolved. This CDR3 has 15 amino acids. V was pared by 0 bases and J by 8 bases, with 16 bases between. The germline CDR1 and CDR2 sequences are SGDLS and YYNGEE. The DNA of the CDR3 is TGTGCCAGCAGCGTAGGAGGCGGTGGTCCGGTTACGCAGTATTTT. Translating gives CASSVGGGGPVTQYF.

V gene TRBV5-6 combines with J gene TRBJ2-5; D gene ambiguous. Trimming stripped 0 bases from V and 2 bases from J, with 11 bases between. The CDR3 sequence is 15 residues long. Germline CDR1 and CDR2: SGHDT and YYEEEE. CDR3 DNA: TGTGCCAGCAGCTTGGTTAGGTTCGGGCAAGAGACCCAGTACTTC. Protein product: CASSLVRFGQETQYF. The variable domain in full, with the rest retrieved from reference TRBV5-6 and TRBJ2-5, is DAGVTQSPTHLIKTRGQQVTLRCSPKSGHDTVSWYQQALGQGPQFIFQYYEEEERQRGNFPDRFSGHQFPNYSSELNVNALLLGDSALYLCASSLVRFGQETQYFGPGTRLLVL.

The J gene is TRBJ1-5, the V gene TRBV6-1; D is unresolved. This CDR3 comprises 15 residues. Germline V gene sequence: CDR1 MNHNS, CDR2 SASEGT. V was shortened by 7 bases and J by 4 bases, with 17 bases between the two germline ends. The CDR3, as DNA: TGTGCCAGCACCCTTGAGGGAGGACCAAATCAGCCCCAGCATTTT. Its protein is CASTLEGGPNQPQHF.

The gene calls are TRBV27 and TRBJ2-7; 10 nucleotides align to TRBD1. Per the germline V gene, CDR1 is MNHEY and CDR2 is SMNVEV (reference sequence). The CDR3 extends over 14 amino acids. The V and J ends lost 5 bases and 4 bases, in that order; junction bases with no gene match: 5. The CDR3 DNA reads TGTGCCAGCAGTGGCCGGACAGGGGGGTACGAGCAGTACTTC. This codes for CASSGRTGGYEQYF.

This CDR3 is CASSLDQGNNEQFF. The CDR3 DNA reads as TGTGCCAGCAGCTTAGACCAGGGCAACAATGAGCAGTTCTTC. V gene TRBV11-2 combines with J gene TRBJ2-1; maybe TRBD1 (5 bases). The CDR3 contains 14 residues. With 0 bases removed from V and 5 bases from J, the gap between germline ends came to 8 bases. From germline, CDR1 is SGHAT and CDR2 FQNNGV.

This clone was observed once. The V gene is TRBV7-2, the J gene TRBJ2-5; 11 positions match TRBD2. This CDR3 has 17 residues. V was clipped by 1 base and J by 5 bases; unmatched bases: 9. Germline V gene sequence: CDR1 SGHTA, CDR2 FQGNSA. The CDR3 sequence: CASSLVVSGGGRETQYF. CDR3 coding DNA: TGTGCCAGCAGCTTAGTGGTTAGCGGGGGGGGACGCGAGACCCAGTACTTC.

The rearrangement joins TRBV2 to TRBJ2-7; D uncertain. The V end was cut by 1 base, the J end by 10 bases, with 8 bases between. Germline V CDR1 and CDR2: SNHLY, FYNNEI. The CDR3 runs 11 residues. Written as DNA, the CDR3 is TGTGCCAGCAGTGAAGAACCGCCCCAGTACTTC. This translates into CASSEEPPQYF.

The chain employs TRBV9 and TRBJ1-1; D is perhaps TRBD1 (5 bases). V was trimmed by 4 bases and J by 0 bases, leaving 10 bases between them. This CDR3 comprises 14 residues. Germline V gives CDR1 SGDLS, CDR2 YYNGEE. CDR3 sequence (DNA): TGTGCCAGCAGCCCCCAGGGAATGAACACTGAAGCTTTCTTT. This sequence encodes CASSPQGMNTEAFF.

The J gene is TRBJ2-4, the V gene TRBV9; D call uncertain. Germline CDR1 is SGDLS and CDR2 is YYNGEE. Trimming stripped 5 bases from V and 2 bases from J, with 14 bases between. The CDR3 is 15 amino acids. The CDR3 DNA follows: TGTGCCAGCAGTTCGGGCACCGCAACCAAAAACATTCAGTACTTC. Translation: CASSSGTATKNIQYF.

The chain uses TRBV15 and TRBJ2-6; D is unclear. In germline, CDR1 is LNHNV, CDR2 YYDKDF (reference sequence). This CDR3 has 15 residues. Trimming removed 3 bases at V and 0 bases at J, with 6 bases between. In DNA form, the CDR3 reads TGTGCCACCAGCAGTTGGAGCTCTGGGGCCAACGTCCTGACTTTC. Protein sequence: CATSSWSSGANVLTF.

This chain links TRBV28 with TRBJ1-5; D call uncertain. V was pared by 6 bases and J by 2 bases, with 8 bases between. This CDR3 contains 13 residues. Germline CDR1 and CDR2: MDHEN and SYDVKM. The DNA of the CDR3 is TGTGCCAGCAGCCCTGTTGGCAATCAGCCCCAGCATTTT. Its protein product is CASSPVGNQPQHF.

For the CDR3, the DNA is TGTGCCAGCAGCTTAAGGGGTCGGCAGTGGAATGAAAAACTGTTTTTT. Amino acid sequence: CASSLRGRQWNEKLFF. The chain combines TRBV7-2 with TRBJ1-4; perhaps TRBD1 as D (5 bases). CDR1 is SGHTA, CDR2 FQGNSA, per germline. V lost 2 bases and J lost 5, with 15 bases in between. This CDR3 is 16 amino acids long. Using reference TRBV7-2 and TRBJ1-4 for the parts outside the CDR3, the full variable domain is GAGVSQSPSNKVTEKGKDVELRCDPISGHTALYWYRQSLGQGLEFLIYFQGNSAPDKSGLPSDRFSAERTGGSVSTLTIQRTQQEDSAVYLCASSLRGRQWNEKLFFGSGTQLSVL.

This sequence joins TRBV7-9 and TRBJ1-1, with TRBD1 matching 8 bases. This CDR3 region has 14 residues. Germline values: CDR1 SEHNR, CDR2 FQNEAQ (reference sequence). Germline trimming cut 7 bases from V and 2 bases from J; bases unmatched to any gene: 6. CDR3 sequence reads: CASTTTGGNTEAFF. In nucleotides, the CDR3 is TGTGCCAGCACCACTACAGGGGGTAACACTGAAGCTTTCTTT.

The chain links TRBV6-5 to TRBJ1-5; 9 nucleotides line up with TRBD1. CDR1 MNHEY and CDR2 SVGAGI come from the germline V gene. The CDR3 runs to 15 residues. Trimming took 5 bases from V and 1 from J; bases not matched to a gene: 3. CDR3 sequence reads: CASSITGGSNQPQHF. The CDR3 nucleotides are TGTGCCAGCAGTATTACAGGGGGCAGCAATCAGCCCCAGCATTTT.

The chain uses TRBV12-5 and TRBJ2-1, with 7 bases aligning to TRBD1. Germline V gene lookup returns CDR1 LGHNT and CDR2 FRNRAP. The CDR3 has 17 amino acids. Trimming took 0 bases from V and 0 from J; bases not matched to a gene: 5. The chain's CDR3 is CASGLVTGQSSYNEQFF. CDR3 DNA: TGTGCTAGTGGTTTGGTAACGGGACAGAGCTCCTACAATGAGCAGTTCTTC.